Presented here are 32 T cell receptor beta chains from one specimen sequenced in a study of shared clonotypes between healthy human individuals. Sequencing was performed with immunoSEQ multiplex PCR; in TCRdb, only in-frame clones are kept and a portion is missing. Of 400,000 to 600,000 clones in the sample, roughly 95% were seen once. Input material: naive CD4+ T cells sorted from blood. The sample's subset: CD45RA+ positively selected. All receptors derive from a woman aged 25 to 39 in good health.

This chain joins TRBV28 and TRBJ2-7, with a tentative D call TRBD1 (6 bases). Germline CDR1 reads MDHEN; CDR2 reads SYDVKM. V lost 9 bases and J 0 bases, leaving 15 bases between the germline ends. The CDR3 length is 14 residues. DNA of the CDR3: TGTGCCAGTATGGGACAAGGAGACTCCTACGAGCAGTACTTC. Protein product: CASMGQGDSYEQYF.

The chain carries TRBV5-8 and TRBJ1-5, with a tentative D call TRBD1 (6 bases). Trimming removed 0 bases from V and 6 bases from J, with 13 bases in between. This CDR3 contains 15 residues. Germline V CDR1 and CDR2: SGHTS, YDEGEE. CDR3 sequence reads: CASSLGSTGSQPQHF. Here the CDR3 DNA reads TGTGCCAGCAGCTTGGGCTCAACAGGGTCTCAGCCCCAGCATTTT.

The gene calls are TRBV5-1 and TRBJ2-7; 12 bases agree with TRBD2. Looked up from germline, CDR1 is SGHRS and CDR2 is YFSETQ. This CDR3 is 19 amino acids long. With 4 bases clipped from V and 0 bases from J, the junction kept 14 bases outside the gene matches. In nucleotides, the CDR3 is TGCGCCAGCAGCACGACGACCGGGACTAGCGGGCCCCGCTCCTACGAGCAGTACTTC. Translation: CASSTTTGTSGPRSYEQYF.

Notes on this clone: Other nucleotide sequences in the sample specify the same CDR3. The chain couples TRBV28 to TRBJ2-3; 7 bases agree with TRBD2. J lost 0 bases, V lost 2 bases, and 2 bases had no gene match. The CDR3 consists of 15 residues. Germline V gene sequence: CDR1 MDHEN, CDR2 SYDVKM. In nucleotides, the CDR3 is TGTGCCAGCAGTTTAACTAGCGATAGCACAGATACGCAGTATTTT. Residues: CASSLTSDSTDTQYF.

This sequence joins TRBV5-1 and TRBJ1-2, with D possibly TRBD1 on 5 matching bases. CDR1 is SGHRS and CDR2 is YFSETQ in the germline V gene. This CDR3 has 12 amino acids. Trimming removed 4 bases at V and 8 bases at J, with 12 bases between. CDR3 DNA: TGCGCCAGCAGCGACGGGGCGTGGGGCTACACCTTC. Translation: CASSDGAWGYTF.

The chain links TRBV11-2 to TRBJ2-3, with a tentative D call TRBD1 (6 bases). This CDR3 comprises 15 residues. The V gene lost 1 base and the J gene lost 1 base, with 9 bases spanning the gap. Germline values: CDR1 SGHAT, CDR2 FQNNGV. This CDR3 is CASSLAHRGTDTQYF. Here the CDR3 DNA reads TGTGCCAGCAGCTTAGCCCACAGGGGCACAGATACGCAGTATTTT.

The CDR3 bases are TGTGCCAGCAGCCCTTTAGCGGGAGGCCCTTACGAGCAGTACTTC. Encoded protein: CASSPLAGGPYEQYF. The rearrangement uses TRBV7-6 and TRBJ2-7, with 10 bases matching TRBD2. The CDR3 is 15 amino acids. J was trimmed by 4 bases and V by 5 bases; bases with no gene match: 8. CDR1 and CDR2 from the germline V gene are SGHVS and FNYEAQ.

The chain recombines TRBV28 with TRBJ2-7, with 9 bases identical to TRBD1. Germline-derived CDR1 and CDR2 are MDHEN and SYDVKM. The CDR3 contains 14 residues. Losses at the gene ends were 7 bases for V and 6 bases for J; bases not matched to a gene: 10. The CDR3 coding sequence is TGTGCCAGCAACCTACAGGGGGCAGCAGGCGAGCAGTACTTC. Encoded protein: CASNLQGAAGEQYF.

This rearrangement joins TRBV19 to TRBJ2-7; 10 bases are shared with TRBD1. The V and J ends lost 5 bases and 6 bases, in that order; junction bases with no gene match: 16. CDR1 LNHDA and CDR2 SQIVND come from the germline V gene (reference sequence). The length of the CDR3 is 17 residues. The CDR3 spells CASSLHRGTGEQGEQYF. The CDR3 bases are TGTGCCAGTAGTCTGCACCGGGGGACAGGGGAACAGGGCGAGCAGTACTTC.

V usage is TRBV7-9 and J usage is TRBJ2-1; D is undetermined. The germline gives CDR1 SEHNR, CDR2 FQNEAQ (reference sequence). This CDR3 region has 12 residues. Between the trimmed V and J ends, which lost 1 base and 10 bases, there was a span of 8 bases. The CDR3 protein is CASSLEGSEQFF. The CDR3, as DNA: TGTGCCAGCAGCTTAGAGGGATCAGAGCAGTTCTTC.

Only one count was recorded for this clone. The same CDR3 also results from other DNA sequences found in this sample. The V gene is TRBV2, the J gene TRBJ2-1; 11 positions agree with TRBD2. Per germline, CDR1 SNHLY and CDR2 FYNNEI. Losses at the gene ends were 6 bases for V and 4 bases for J; bases not matched to a gene: 5. This CDR3 is 15 amino acids long. The CDR3 reads CASRPGTSGYNEQFF. The CDR3 DNA follows: TGTGCCAGCAGGCCCGGGACTAGCGGATACAATGAGCAGTTCTTC.

The chain links TRBV28 to TRBJ2-5; no definite D call. Looked up from germline, CDR1 is MDHEN and CDR2 is SYDVKM. V lost 6 bases and J lost 8, with 22 bases in between. The CDR3 is made up of 15 amino acids. The CDR3 here is CASSVGYYNKRTQYF. CDR3 in DNA: TGTGCCAGCAGCGTCGGGTACTATAACAAGAGAACCCAGTACTTC.

This chain uses TRBV30 with TRBJ2-5; tentatively, D is TRBD1 (6 bases). Judging by the DNA end, TRBJ2-7 fits better; the J call may be wrong. Germline CDR1 and CDR2: GTSNPN and SVGIG (reference sequence). The CDR3 totals 13 residues. The CDR3 loop reads CAWSKDRSYEQYF. CDR3 nucleotides: TGTGCCTGGAGTAAGGACAGATCCTACGAGCAGTACTTC.

J is TRBJ2-1 and V is TRBV19, with a tentative D call TRBD2 (5 bases). This CDR3 is built from 16 residues. Trimming shortened V by 6 bases and J by 2 bases, and 17 bases separated the two germline ends. CDR1 is LNHDA and CDR2 is SQIVND in the germline V gene (reference sequence). CDR3 protein: CASRPRGAAPYNEQFF. The CDR3 DNA is TGTGCCAGTAGGCCTCGGGGAGCGGCACCCTACAATGAGCAGTTCTTC. The full variable domain, its missing parts supplied by reference TRBV19 and TRBJ2-1, is DGGITQSPKYLFRKEGQNVTLSCEQNLNHDAMYWYRQDPGQGLRLIYYSQIVNDFQKGDIAEGYSVSREKKESFPLTVTSAQKNPTAFYLCASRPRGAAPYNEQFFGPGTRLTVL.

This chain uses TRBV6-5 with TRBJ2-7, with D perhaps given as TRBD1 or TRBD2 (5 bases each). Trimming took 6 bases from V and 0 from J, leaving 12 bases between them. Germline lookup yields CDR1 MNHEY and CDR2 SVGAGI. CDR3 length equals 14 residues. The CDR3 loop reads CASRRGVISYEQYF. The CDR3 DNA reads TGTGCCAGCAGACGAGGGGTTATCTCCTACGAGCAGTACTTC.

The V and J genes are TRBV11-2 and TRBJ1-3; 7 bases line up with TRBD1. This CDR3 is 15 amino acids long. Looked up from germline, CDR1 is SGHAT and CDR2 is FQNNGV. The V segment lost 5 bases and the J segment 4 bases; nucleotides outside the gene matches: 8. The CDR3 DNA reads as TGTGCCAGCAGCGTTGACCAGACAGGGGGAAACACCATATATTTT. This codes for CASSVDQTGGNTIYF.

This chain connects TRBV5-1 to TRBJ1-1; the match to TRBD1 covers 7 bases. The trim removed 4 bases at V and 4 bases at J, leaving 7 bases unmatched. CDR1 and CDR2 (germline): SGHRS, YFSETQ. The CDR3 has 14 residues. CDR3 region: CASSMKQGTTEAFF. CDR3 DNA: TGCGCCAGCAGCATGAAACAGGGGACCACTGAAGCTTTCTTT.

The V call is TRBV4-2, the J call TRBJ2-3; TRBD1 agrees at 12 bases. This CDR3 comprises 18 residues. V shed 2 bases, J shed 4 bases, and the junction held 10 bases outside the gene matches. Germline V CDR1 and CDR2: LGHNA, YNFKEQ. The CDR3 DNA reads as TGTGCCAGCAGCCAAATAGGGACAGGGGGCGTTTTCGCAGATACGCAGTATTTT. As protein: CASSQIGTGGVFADTQYF.

This rearrangement joins TRBV29-1 to TRBJ2-7; TRBD1 agrees at 12 bases. Unmatched junction bases numbered 8, after V lost 6 bases and J lost 5 bases. The CDR3 has 14 residues. The germline CDR1 and CDR2 sequences are SQVTM and ANQGSEA. The CDR3 here is CSVRVGQGADEQYF. CDR3 bases: TGCAGCGTGAGAGTGGGACAGGGGGCGGACGAGCAGTACTTC.

The chain recombines TRBV9 with TRBJ2-4; possible D gene TRBD2, 5 bases. Trimming pared 0 bases from V and 0 bases from J, leaving 7 bases between. The CDR3 length is 15 residues. Germline V gene sequence: CDR1 SGDLS, CDR2 YYNGEE. The CDR3 spells CASSVEGLAKNIQYF. Written as DNA, the CDR3 is TGTGCCAGCAGCGTAGAAGGACTAGCCAAAAACATTCAGTACTTC.

The CDR3 bases are TGTGCCAGTAGTATTCAGGGGCTACTGGGAGGGGAGCAGTTCTTC. Translation: CASSIQGLLGGEQFF. The chain carries TRBV19 and TRBJ2-1; D might be TRBD2 (7 bases). Germline V gene lookup returns CDR1 LNHDA and CDR2 SQIVND (reference sequence). The CDR3 has 15 residues. V was pared by 3 bases and J by 10 bases, with 19 bases between.

V gene TRBV19 combines with J gene TRBJ1-2; 8 bases agree with TRBD1. Germline assignment: CDR1 LNHDA and CDR2 SQIVND (reference sequence). The CDR3 consists of 13 residues. Germline trimming cut 4 bases from V and 4 bases from J; bases unmatched to any gene: 2. CDR3 nucleotides: TGTGCCAGTAGTAGACAGGGGCCCTATGGCTACACCTTC. Translating gives CASSRQGPYGYTF.

The V call is TRBV2, the J call TRBJ2-3; 15 nucleotides line up with TRBD2. V shed 6 bases, J shed 4 bases, and the junction held 5 bases outside the gene matches. CDR1 and CDR2 (germline): SNHLY, FYNNEI. This CDR3 is built from 16 residues. CDR3 amino acids: CASRGGLAGGPDTQYF. The CDR3 DNA follows: TGTGCCAGCAGGGGAGGACTAGCGGGAGGGCCAGATACGCAGTATTTT.

The V and J genes are TRBV7-2 and TRBJ1-1; a weak D match, TRBD1 (6 bases). The CDR3 contains 14 residues. Looked up from germline, CDR1 is SGHTA and CDR2 is FQGNSA. Between the trimmed V and J ends, which lost 1 base and 1 base, there was a span of 7 bases. The CDR3 loop reads CASSLVQGNTEAFF. For the CDR3, the DNA is TGTGCCAGCAGCTTAGTACAGGGGAACACTGAAGCTTTCTTT.

V usage is TRBV2 and J usage is TRBJ1-4; 7 bases agree with TRBD1. CDR3 length equals 14 residues. J was trimmed by 4 bases and V by 8 bases; bases with no gene match: 7. CDR1 and CDR2 (germline): SNHLY, FYNNEI. CDR3 in DNA: TGTGCCAGCCGGACTCGGGACAGTAATGAAAAACTGTTTTTT. Translated, it gives CASRTRDSNEKLFF.

The rearrangement uses TRBV28 and TRBJ1-1; possibly TRBD1 for D (5 bases). This CDR3 has 14 residues. From germline, CDR1 is MDHEN and CDR2 SYDVKM. V was shortened by 3 bases and J by 1 base, with 9 bases between the two germline ends. Written as DNA, the CDR3 is TGTGCCAGCAGTTTTGGGACGGCGAACACTGAAGCTTTCTTT. Amino acids: CASSFGTANTEAFF.

The chain joins TRBV29-1 to TRBJ1-1; TRBD1 is a possible D gene (5 bases). This CDR3 has 13 amino acids. Trimming removed 4 bases from V and 0 bases from J, with 9 bases in between. Per the germline V gene, CDR1 is SQVTM and CDR2 is ANQGSEA. CDR3 amino acids: CSVAGLLNTEAFF. CDR3 coding DNA: TGCAGCGTTGCGGGACTACTGAACACTGAAGCTTTCTTT.

This sequence joins TRBV9 and TRBJ2-5; no definite D call. Germline CDR1 and CDR2: SGDLS and YYNGEE. This CDR3 region has 14 residues. Trimming shortened V by 3 bases and J by 1 base, and 10 bases separated the two germline ends. This CDR3 reads CASSGGRAQETQYF. CDR3 sequence (DNA): TGTGCCAGCAGCGGTGGACGGGCCCAAGAGACCCAGTACTTC.

This chain connects TRBV7-9 to TRBJ2-7, with TRBD2 identical over 7 bases. V shed 6 bases and J 4 bases; nucleotides not matched to a gene: 9. Germline-derived CDR1 and CDR2 are SEHNR and FQNEAQ (reference sequence). The CDR3 runs 14 residues. This CDR3 reads CASSPGTTGYEQYF. CDR3 nucleotides: TGTGCCAGCAGTCCCGGGACTACAGGATACGAGCAGTACTTC. Looking up the rest from reference TRBV7-9 and TRBJ2-7 gives the full variable domain: DTGVSQNPRHKITKRGQNVTFRCDPISEHNRLYWYRQTLGQGPEFLTYFQNEAQLEKSRLLSDRFSAERPKGSFSTLEIQRTEQGDSAMYLCASSPGTTGYEQYFGPGTRLTVT.

This chain connects TRBV18 to TRBJ1-1; no definite D call. From germline, CDR1 is KGHSH and CDR2 LQKENI. This CDR3 region has 13 residues. V lost 0 bases, J lost 3 bases, and 5 bases lay in between. DNA of the CDR3: TGTGCCAGCTCACCACCGGCGGACACTGAAGCTTTCTTT. It is translated as CASSPPADTEAFF.

J is TRBJ1-2 and V is TRBV13; possibly TRBD1 for D (6 bases). Trimming removed 2 bases at V and 8 bases at J, with 18 bases between. Germline assignment: CDR1 PRHDT and CDR2 FYEKMQ (reference sequence). The CDR3 length is 15 residues. The CDR3 DNA is TGTGCCAGCAGCTTATCCGGGACACCTGCCTGGGGCTACACCTTC. Translation gives CASSLSGTPAWGYTF.

V and J are TRBV7-9 and TRBJ2-7, with no clear D. Germline loops: CDR1 SEHNR, CDR2 FQNEAQ (reference sequence). The CDR3 totals 16 residues. V lost 5 bases and J lost 7, with 24 bases in between. The CDR3 DNA follows: TGTGCCAGCAGCCCCCAGGTGAGGCCTATAATCGATGAGCAGTACTTC. It specifies CASSPQVRPIIDEQYF.